One and the same sample provided the 5 T cell receptor beta chains below, sequenced in a study of cytomegalovirus exposure and HLA in healthy donors. In the PCR, 60 Vbeta and 13 Jbeta primers were used. Only in-frame clones appear in the TCRdb table, and some are missing; sequencing was by immunoSEQ multiplex PCR. The sample holds 100,000 to 150,000 clones, over 70% seen once. What was sequenced was PBMCs. The receptors come from a woman in her thirties or forties in good health and CMV-seronegative.

J is TRBJ1-4 and V is TRBV27; D perhaps matches TRBD1 (6 bases). The CDR3 loop spans 17 amino acids. The ends were cut back, 1 base at V and 5 bases at J, with 17 bases in the middle. CDR1 is MNHEY, CDR2 SMNVEV, per germline (reference sequence). The chain's CDR3 is CASSLYQGKGVNEKLFF. The DNA for the CDR3 is TGTGCCAGCAGTTTATATCAGGGGAAGGGGGTAAATGAAAAACTGTTTTTT.

This clone was picked up one time. This chain joins TRBV9 and TRBJ2-7; 8 nucleotides agree with TRBD2. Germline CDR1 SGDLS, CDR2 YYNGEE. This CDR3 spans 14 amino acids. Trimming cost V 2 bases and J 6 bases; bases outside gene matches: 7. In DNA, the CDR3 is TGTGCCAGCAGCGTTGGCGGGGGGACTGGCGAGCAGTACTTC. Translation gives CASSVGGGTGEQYF.

The CDR3 bases are TGTGCCAGCAGCTCCCTTGGGGCTGGACCGTACAATGAGCAGTTCTTC. The encoded protein is CASSSLGAGPYNEQFF. The gene calls are TRBV7-3 and TRBJ2-1; TRBD1 might be the D (5 bases). Looked up from germline, CDR1 is SGHTA and CDR2 is FQGTGA. The CDR3 is made up of 16 amino acids. The V and J ends lost 4 bases and 4 bases respectively, with 17 bases between them.

This clone was seen once. The J gene is TRBJ2-7, the V gene TRBV27, with D perhaps TRBD2 (5 bases). V lost 5 bases and J lost 4, with 12 bases in between. CDR1 is MNHEY, CDR2 SMNVEV, per germline (reference sequence). CDR3 length: 13 residues. CDR3 sequence reads: CASSPPGSYEQYF. DNA for the CDR3: TGTGCCAGCAGTCCTCCGGGATCATACGAGCAGTACTTC.

The chain recombines TRBV2 with TRBJ2-7, with 10 nucleotides matching TRBD1. Germline V gives CDR1 SNHLY, CDR2 FYNNEI. The CDR3 covers 15 residues. Trimming removed 6 bases from V and 6 bases from J; junction bases left unmatched: 11. CDR3 sequence: CASSAGTGATGEQYF. The CDR3 DNA reads TGTGCCAGCAGCGCCGGGACAGGGGCCACGGGCGAGCAGTACTTC. Drawing the rest from reference TRBV2 and TRBJ2-7, the complete variable domain is EPEVTQTPSHQVTQMGQEVILRCVPISNHLYFYWYRQILGQKVEFLVSFYNNEISEKSEIFDDQFSVERPDGSNFTLKIRSTKLEDSAMYFCASSAGTGATGEQYFGPGTRLTVT.